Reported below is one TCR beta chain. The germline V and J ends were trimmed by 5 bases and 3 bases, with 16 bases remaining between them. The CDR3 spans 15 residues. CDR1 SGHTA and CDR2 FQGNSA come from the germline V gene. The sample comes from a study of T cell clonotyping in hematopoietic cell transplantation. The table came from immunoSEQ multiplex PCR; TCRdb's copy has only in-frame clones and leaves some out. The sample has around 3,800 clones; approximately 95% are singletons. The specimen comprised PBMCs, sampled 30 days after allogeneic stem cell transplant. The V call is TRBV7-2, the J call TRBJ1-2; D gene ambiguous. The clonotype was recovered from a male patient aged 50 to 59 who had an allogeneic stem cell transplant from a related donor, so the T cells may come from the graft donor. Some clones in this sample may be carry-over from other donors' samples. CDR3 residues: CASSPPGRTDYGYTF. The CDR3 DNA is TGTGCCAGCAGCCCTCCTGGACGGACCGACTATGGCTACACCTTC.